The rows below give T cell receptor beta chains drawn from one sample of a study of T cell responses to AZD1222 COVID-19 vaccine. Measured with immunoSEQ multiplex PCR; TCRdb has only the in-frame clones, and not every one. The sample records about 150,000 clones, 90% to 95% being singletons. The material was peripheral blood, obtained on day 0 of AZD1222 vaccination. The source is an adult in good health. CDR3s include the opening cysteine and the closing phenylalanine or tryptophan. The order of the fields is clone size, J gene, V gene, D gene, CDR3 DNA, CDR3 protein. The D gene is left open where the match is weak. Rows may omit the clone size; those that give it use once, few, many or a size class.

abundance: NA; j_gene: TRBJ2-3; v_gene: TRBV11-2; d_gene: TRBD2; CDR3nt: TGTGCCAGCAGCTTAGGCCTAGCGGGACACCATACGCAGTATTTT; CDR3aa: CASSLGLAGHHTQYF
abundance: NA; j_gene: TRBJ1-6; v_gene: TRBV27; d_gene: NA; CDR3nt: TGTGCCAGCAGCCCCGGGAGAGGGGACTATAATTCACCCCTCCACTTT; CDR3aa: CASSPGRGDYNSPLHF
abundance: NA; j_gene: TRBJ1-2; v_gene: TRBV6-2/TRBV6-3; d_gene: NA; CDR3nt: TGTGCCAGCAGTTATCGGACAAGCTATGGCTACACCTTC; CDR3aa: CASSYRTSYGYTF
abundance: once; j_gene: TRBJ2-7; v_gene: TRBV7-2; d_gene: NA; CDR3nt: TGTGCCAGCAGCGGCTGGACGGCAACCTCCTACGAGCAGTACTTC; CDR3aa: CASSGWTATSYEQYF
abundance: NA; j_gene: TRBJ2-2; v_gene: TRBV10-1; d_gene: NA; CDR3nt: TGCGCCAGCAGTGAAGACAGTTCCTTCGGGGAGCTGTTTTTT; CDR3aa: CASSEDSSFGELFF
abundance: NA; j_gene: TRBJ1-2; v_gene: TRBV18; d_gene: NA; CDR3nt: TGTGCCAGCTCACCGGCGGCGGGGAATGACTATGGCTACACCTTC; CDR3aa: CASSPAAGNDYGYTF
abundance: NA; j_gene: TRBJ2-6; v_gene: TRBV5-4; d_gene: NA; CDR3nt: TGTGCCAGCAGCCGGCTTGTGGTAGCGGCTTCTGGGGCCAACGTCCTGACTTTC; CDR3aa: CASSRLVVAASGANVLTF
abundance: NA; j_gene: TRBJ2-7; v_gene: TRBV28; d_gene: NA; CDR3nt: TGTGCCAGCAGTTGGACGGCCCCCAACTACGAGCAGTACTTC; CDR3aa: CASSWTAPNYEQYF
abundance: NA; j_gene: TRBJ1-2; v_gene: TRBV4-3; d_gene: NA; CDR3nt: TGCGCCAGCAGCCAAGATAAATTGGCTACCTATGGCTACACCTTC; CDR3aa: CASSQDKLATYGYTF
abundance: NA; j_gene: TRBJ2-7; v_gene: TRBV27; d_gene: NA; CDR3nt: TGTGCCAGCAGTATACAGGGAAACTACGAGCAGTACTTC; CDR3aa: CASSIQGNYEQYF
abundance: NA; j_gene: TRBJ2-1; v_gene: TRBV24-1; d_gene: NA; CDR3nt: TGTGCCACCAGTGATTCCCGACAGGGACTCTACAATAAGCAGTTCTTC; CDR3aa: CATSDSRQGLYNKQFF
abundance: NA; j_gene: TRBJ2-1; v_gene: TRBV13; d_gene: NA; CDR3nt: TGTGCCAGCAGCTTCTACCTAAATAATGAGCAGTTCTTC; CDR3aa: CASSFYLNNEQFF
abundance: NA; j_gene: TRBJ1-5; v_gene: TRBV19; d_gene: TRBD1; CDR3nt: TGTGCCAGTAGTCCCAGGGGGCAGCCCCAGCATTTT; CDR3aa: CASSPRGQPQHF
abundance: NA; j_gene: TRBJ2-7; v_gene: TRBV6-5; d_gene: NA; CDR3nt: TGTGCCAGCAGTTACTCGTATGGGGGCGGCTACGAGCAGTACTTC; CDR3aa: CASSYSYGGGYEQYF
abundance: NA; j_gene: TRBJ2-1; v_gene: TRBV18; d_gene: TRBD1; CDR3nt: TGTGCCAGCTCACCAGGGACAGGGTCCTACGGTGAGCAGTTCTTC; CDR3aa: CASSPGTGSYGEQFF
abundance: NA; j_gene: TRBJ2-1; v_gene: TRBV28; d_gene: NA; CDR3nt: TGTGCCAGCAGTTTGAGCAGGGATCACCCTCTTGAGCAGTTCTTC; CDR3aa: CASSLSRDHPLEQFF
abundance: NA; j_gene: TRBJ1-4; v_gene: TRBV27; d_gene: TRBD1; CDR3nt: TGTGCCAGCAGTTTATCCGGGACAGTCCTACGCTCAACTAATGAAAAACTGTTTTTT; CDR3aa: CASSLSGTVLRSTNEKLFF
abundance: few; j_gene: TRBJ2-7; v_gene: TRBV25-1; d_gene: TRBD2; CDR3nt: TGTGCCAGCAGTGAATTGGCTAGCGGGAGTACCGAGCAGTACTTC; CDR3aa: CASSELASGSTEQYF
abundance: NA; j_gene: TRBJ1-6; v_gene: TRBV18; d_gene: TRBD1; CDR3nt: TGTGCCAGCTCACAACTGGACAGGGTCTCACCCCTCCACTTT; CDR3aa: CASSQLDRVSPLHF
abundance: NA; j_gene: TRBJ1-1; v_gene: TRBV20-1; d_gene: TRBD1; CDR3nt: TGCAGTGCTAGTCCCCGGGACAGGTGGTGGGACACTGAAGCTTTCTTT; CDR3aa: CSASPRDRWWDTEAFF
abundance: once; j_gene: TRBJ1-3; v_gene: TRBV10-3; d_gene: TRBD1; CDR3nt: TGTGCCATCAGTGCCCCGGGCACAGGGGGTTTCTCTGGAAACACCATATATTTT; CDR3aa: CAISAPGTGGFSGNTIYF
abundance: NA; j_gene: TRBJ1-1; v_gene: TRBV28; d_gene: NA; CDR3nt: TGTGCCAGCAGCAGTCCCAGAACTGAAGCTTTCTTT; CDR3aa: CASSSPRTEAFF
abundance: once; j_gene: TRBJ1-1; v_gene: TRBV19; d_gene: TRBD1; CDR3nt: TGTGCCAGTAGTATCGACAGGGCTGCTGAAGCTTTCTTT; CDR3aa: CASSIDRAAEAFF
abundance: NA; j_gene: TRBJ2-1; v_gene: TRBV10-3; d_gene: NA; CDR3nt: TGTGCCATCAGCACGCCTCGTGGAGGGGTTTACAATGAGCAGTTCTTC; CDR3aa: CAISTPRGGVYNEQFF
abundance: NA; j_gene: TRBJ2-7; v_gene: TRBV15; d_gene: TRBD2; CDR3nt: TGTGCCACCAGCAGAGAGGCGGGAGTCTACGAGCAGTACTTC; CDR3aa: CATSREAGVYEQYF
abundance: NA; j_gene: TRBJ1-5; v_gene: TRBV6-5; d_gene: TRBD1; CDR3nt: TGTGCCAGCAGACTGACAGGGGATAGCAATCAGCCCCAGCATTTT; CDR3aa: CASRLTGDSNQPQHF
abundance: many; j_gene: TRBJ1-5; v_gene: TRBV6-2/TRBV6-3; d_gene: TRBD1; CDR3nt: TGTGCCAGCAGTCGTACAGGGGGTACGGGCAATCAGCCCCAGCATTTT; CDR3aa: CASSRTGGTGNQPQHF
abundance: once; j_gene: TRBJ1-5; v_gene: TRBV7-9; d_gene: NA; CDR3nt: TGTGCCAGCAGCTCCCTGGGTCAGCCCCAGCATTTT; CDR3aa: CASSSLGQPQHF
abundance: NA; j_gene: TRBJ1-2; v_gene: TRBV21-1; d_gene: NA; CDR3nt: TGTGCCCCCAAGTACACTAACTATGGCTACACCTTC; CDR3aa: CAPKYTNYGYTF
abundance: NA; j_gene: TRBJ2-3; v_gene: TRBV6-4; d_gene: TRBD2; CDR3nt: TGTGCCAGCAGTGAAATCGCGGGGGACACAGATACGCAGTATTTT; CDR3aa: CASSEIAGDTDTQYF
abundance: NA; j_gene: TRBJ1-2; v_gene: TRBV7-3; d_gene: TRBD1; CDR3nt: TGTGCCAGCAGCTCGTGGGACAGGGAGAACTATGGCTACACCTTC; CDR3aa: CASSSWDRENYGYTF
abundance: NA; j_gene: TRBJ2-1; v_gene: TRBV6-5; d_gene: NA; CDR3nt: TGTGCCAGCAGTTCAGGGCATGAGCAGTTCTTC; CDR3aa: CASSSGHEQFF
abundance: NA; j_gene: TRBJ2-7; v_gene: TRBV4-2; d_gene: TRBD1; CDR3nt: TGTGCCAGCAGCCAAGCCTCCGGGACAGGGGGCCACGAGCAGTACTTC; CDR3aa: CASSQASGTGGHEQYF
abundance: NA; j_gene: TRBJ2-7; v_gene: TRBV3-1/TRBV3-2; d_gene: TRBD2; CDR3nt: TGTGCCAGCAGCCAAGGTACAGCGGGAGGGCTGTCGAACGAGCAGTACTTC; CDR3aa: CASSQGTAGGLSNEQYF
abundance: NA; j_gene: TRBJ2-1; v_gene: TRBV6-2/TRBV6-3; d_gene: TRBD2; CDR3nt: TGTGCCAGCAGTCACGGGCCTAGCGGGAATAAATACAATGAGCAGTTCTTC; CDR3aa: CASSHGPSGNKYNEQFF
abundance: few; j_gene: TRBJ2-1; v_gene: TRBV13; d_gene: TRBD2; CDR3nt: TGTGCCAGCAGCTTAGACACTAGCGGGACTCTCAATGAGCAGTTCTTC; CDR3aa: CASSLDTSGTLNEQFF
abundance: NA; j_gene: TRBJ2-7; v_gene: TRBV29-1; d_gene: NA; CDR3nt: TGCAGCGTTGAAACTGCGGACTACGAGCAGTACTTC; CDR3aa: CSVETADYEQYF
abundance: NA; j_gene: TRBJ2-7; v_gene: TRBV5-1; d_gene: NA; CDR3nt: TGCGCCAGCAGCCTCGGCGGGTACGAGCAGTACTTC; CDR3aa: CASSLGGYEQYF
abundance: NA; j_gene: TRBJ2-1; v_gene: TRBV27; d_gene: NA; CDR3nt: TGTGCCAGCAGTTTTTACAGCGACGGCGCCCCTCAGTTCTTC; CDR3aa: CASSFYSDGAPQFF
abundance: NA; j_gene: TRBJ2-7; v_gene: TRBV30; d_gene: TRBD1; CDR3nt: TGTGCCTGGAGCCAAGGGGGCCGCGAGCAGTACTTC; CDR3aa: CAWSQGGREQYF
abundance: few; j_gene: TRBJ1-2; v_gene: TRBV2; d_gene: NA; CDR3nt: TGTGCCAGCTCCGGCGGCGGGGCCGGGAACTATGGCTACACCTTC; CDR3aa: CASSGGGAGNYGYTF
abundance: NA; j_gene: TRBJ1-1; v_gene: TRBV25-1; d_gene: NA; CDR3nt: TGTGCCAGCAGTGAAAGGCCGAACACTGAAGCTTTCTTT; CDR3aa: CASSERPNTEAFF
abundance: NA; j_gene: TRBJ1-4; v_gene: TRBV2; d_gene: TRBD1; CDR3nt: TGTGCCTCCTCACAGGGGGCGACTCAAAAACTGTTTTTT; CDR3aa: CASSQGATQKLFF
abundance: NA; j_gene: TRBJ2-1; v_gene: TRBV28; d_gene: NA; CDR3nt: TGTGCCAGCAGAACGAGGGGCAATGAGCAGTTCTTC; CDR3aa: CASRTRGNEQFF
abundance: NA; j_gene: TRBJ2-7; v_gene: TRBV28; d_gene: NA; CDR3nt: TGTGCCAGCAGTCCCCCCCCTAGAGCGCTTTTGGCCTACGAGCAGTACTTC; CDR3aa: CASSPPPRALLAYEQYF
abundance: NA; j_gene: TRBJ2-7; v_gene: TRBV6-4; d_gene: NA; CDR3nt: TGTGCCAGCAGTGACCCCGACTCCTCGCCTGACTACGAGCAGTACTTC; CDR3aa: CASSDPDSSPDYEQYF
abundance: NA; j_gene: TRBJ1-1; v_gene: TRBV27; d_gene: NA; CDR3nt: TGTGCCAGCAGTACGGGGGGGTGGAACACTGAAGCTTTCTTT; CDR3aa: CASSTGGWNTEAFF
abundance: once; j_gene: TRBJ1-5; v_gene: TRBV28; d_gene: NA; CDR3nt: TGTGCCAGCAGTCGAGGGACGGTGAATCAGCCCCAGCATTTT; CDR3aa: CASSRGTVNQPQHF
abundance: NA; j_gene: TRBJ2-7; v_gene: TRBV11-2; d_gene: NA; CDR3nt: TGTGCCAGCAGCTTAGAGGTGGCCTACGAGCAGTACTTC; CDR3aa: CASSLEVAYEQYF
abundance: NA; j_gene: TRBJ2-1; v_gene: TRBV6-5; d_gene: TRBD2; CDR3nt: TGTGCCAGCAGTTATACTAGCGGGAGGGTATTCAATGAGCAGTTCTTC; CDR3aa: CASSYTSGRVFNEQFF
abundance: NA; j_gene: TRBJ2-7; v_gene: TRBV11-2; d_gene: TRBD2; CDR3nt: TGTGCCAGCAGCGTAGGGTCTGGGAGGGACCCCGCTTTGGGGCAGTACTTC; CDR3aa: CASSVGSGRDPALGQYF
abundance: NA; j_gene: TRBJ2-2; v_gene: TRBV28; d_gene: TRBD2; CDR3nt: TGTGCCAGCAGTTTCTACGGGAGGAGCACCGGGGAGCTGTTTTTT; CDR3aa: CASSFYGRSTGELFF
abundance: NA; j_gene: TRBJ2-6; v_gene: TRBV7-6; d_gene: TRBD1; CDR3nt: TGTGCCAGCAGCCCCAGGGGGCCTGGGGCCAACGTCCTGACTTTC; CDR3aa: CASSPRGPGANVLTF
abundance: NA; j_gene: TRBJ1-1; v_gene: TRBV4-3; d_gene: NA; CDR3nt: TGCGCCAGCAGCCATAGAGAGGGGGGCACTGAAGCTTTCTTT; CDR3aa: CASSHREGGTEAFF
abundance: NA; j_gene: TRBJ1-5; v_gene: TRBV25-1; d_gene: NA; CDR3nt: TGTGCCAGCAGTGACGAAGGGAACAATCAGCCCCAGCATTTT; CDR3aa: CASSDEGNNQPQHF
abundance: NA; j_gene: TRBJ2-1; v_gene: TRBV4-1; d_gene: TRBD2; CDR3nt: TGCGCCAGCAGCCCGGATCTAGCGGGGCACAATGAGCAGTTCTTC; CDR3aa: CASSPDLAGHNEQFF
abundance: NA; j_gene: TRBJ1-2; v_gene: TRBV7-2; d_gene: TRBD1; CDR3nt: TGTGCCAGCAGCTCGACAGGGGCGGGGAACTATGGCTACACCTTC; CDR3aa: CASSSTGAGNYGYTF
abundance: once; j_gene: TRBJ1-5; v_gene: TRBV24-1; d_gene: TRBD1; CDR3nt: TGTGCCACTTCACAGGGGTATCAGCCCCAGCATTTT; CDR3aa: CATSQGYQPQHF
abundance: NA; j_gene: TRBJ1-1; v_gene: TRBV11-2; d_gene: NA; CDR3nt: TGTGCCAGCAGCTCGATACAAGGTACTATGAACACTGAAGCTTTCTTT; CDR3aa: CASSSIQGTMNTEAFF